A selection of T cell receptor beta chains follows, all from one sample in a study of blood T cell repertoires in COVID-19. This table comes from immunoSEQ multiplex PCR, and its TCRdb copy is limited to in-frame clones, with some not included. The profile shows under 550,000 clones, roughly 90% of them singletons. The sequencing sample was made of peripheral blood. The receptors derive from a man between 18 and 35 years old with COVID-19, enrolled during active disease. Each CDR3 is given with its conserved first and last residue. A D gene is named only where the DNA matches it firmly. Part of the rows lack a size; the others show once, few, many or a class for expanded clones.

cdr3_length d_call clone_size j_call v_call cdr3_aa cdr3_nt
13 - - TRBJ1-2 TRBV18 CASSPTGDYGYTF TGTGCCAGCTCACCAACAGGAGACTATGGCTACACCTTC
16 - - TRBJ2-1 TRBV28 CASSLYGANSYNEQFF TGTGCCAGCAGTTTGTATGGGGCCAACTCCTACAATGAGCAGTTCTTC
15 TRBD1 - TRBJ1-5 TRBV19 CASSATGGGNQPQHF TGTGCCAGTAGTGCAACAGGGGGCGGCAATCAGCCCCAGCATTTT
16 - - TRBJ1-1 TRBV15 CATSKSARDTNTEAFF TGTGCCACCAGCAAATCGGCCCGAGACACGAACACTGAAGCTTTCTTT
13 - - TRBJ1-1 TRBV30 CACHGNMNTEAFF TGTGCCTGCCACGGGAACATGAACACTGAAGCTTTCTTT
15 - - TRBJ2-7 TRBV21-1 CASSKRGGIFNEQYF TGTGCCAGCAGCAAAAGGGGCGGGATATTCAACGAGCAGTACTTC
14 - - TRBJ2-5 TRBV2 CASSDQGGWETQYF TGTGCCAGCAGCGACCAGGGAGGTTGGGAGACCCAGTACTTC
16 TRBD1 - TRBJ2-7 TRBV10-2 CASSEPGQGRTYEQYF TGCGCCAGCAGTGAGCCGGGACAGGGGCGGACCTACGAGCAGTACTTC
15 TRBD2 - TRBJ2-3 TRBV30 CAWSIPSGNTDTQYF TGTGCCTGGAGTATCCCTAGCGGGAACACAGATACGCAGTATTTT
12 - - TRBJ2-1 TRBV2 CASSAQYYEQFF TGTGCCAGCAGTGCACAGTACTATGAGCAGTTCTTC
15 TRBD1 - TRBJ2-7 TRBV6-5 CASRRQGSYSYEQYF TGTGCCAGCAGGAGACAGGGTAGCTACTCCTACGAGCAGTACTTC
16 TRBD1 - TRBJ1-1 TRBV6-5 CASSYVKTGANTEAFF TGTGCCAGCAGTTACGTCAAGACAGGGGCGAACACTGAAGCTTTCTTT
15 TRBD2 - TRBJ2-2 TRBV6-5 CASSYGLVLAGELFF TGTGCCAGCAGTTACGGACTAGTATTGGCCGGGGAGCTGTTTTTT
13 - - TRBJ2-1 TRBV5-4 CASSLRLDNEQFF TGTGCCAGCAGCTTGCGCCTAGACAATGAGCAGTTCTTC
12 - - TRBJ1-2 TRBV11-2 CASSLPRGQLTF TGTGCCAGCAGCTTACCGAGAGGACAGTTGACCTTC
16 - - TRBJ2-1 TRBV11-2 CASKPYPSSSYNEQFF TGTGCCAGCAAGCCCTATCCATCTAGCTCCTACAATGAGCAGTTCTTC
16 - - TRBJ1-2 TRBV5-1 CASSLAVAGVIYGYTF TGCGCCAGCAGCTTGGCCGTCGCAGGGGTTATCTATGGCTACACCTTC
13 - - TRBJ1-1 TRBV19 CASNVRSNTEAFF TGTGCCAGTAATGTCAGGTCGAACACTGAAGCTTTCTTT
16 TRBD2 - TRBJ2-6 TRBV5-4 CASSLAGGSTPDLLTF TGTGCCAGCAGCTTGGCCGGGGGGTCTACACCGGATCTCCTGACTTTC
14 - - TRBJ2-3 TRBV3-1/TRBV3-2 CASSLLRLADTQYF TGTGCCAGCAGCCTACTCCGTCTAGCAGATACGCAGTATTTT
13 - - TRBJ1-4 TRBV12-3/TRBV12-4 CASSNRGGEKLFF TGTGCCAGCAGTAATAGGGGAGGTGAAAAACTGTTTTTT
14 TRBD1 - TRBJ2-7 TRBV2 CASRGTGRSYEQYF TGTGCCAGCAGAGGGACAGGGAGATCCTACGAGCAGTACTTC
20 - - TRBJ1-4 TRBV6-6 CASSPVPHPQGGSTNEKLFF TGTGCCAGCAGTCCCGTTCCGCATCCACAGGGAGGGTCGACTAATGAAAAACTGTTTTTT
14 - - TRBJ2-3 TRBV6-5 CASREFPATDTQYF TGTGCCAGCAGGGAGTTTCCGGCCACAGATACGCAGTATTTT
14 TRBD1 - TRBJ1-5 TRBV10-2 CASSSAGGAYPQHF TGCGCCAGCAGTTCAGCAGGGGGCGCGTACCCCCAGCATTTT
15 TRBD1 - TRBJ2-7 TRBV11-2 CASSLGYRGYYEQYF TGTGCCAGCAGCTTAGGCTACAGGGGATACTACGAGCAGTACTTC
14 - - TRBJ1-1 TRBV4-1 CASSLSGGPPEAFF TGCGCCAGCAGCCTCTCGGGGGGGCCCCCTGAAGCTTTCTTT
10 - - TRBJ1-2 TRBV7-9 CASSLGGYTF TGTGCCAGCAGCTTGGGCGGCTACACCTTC
14 - - TRBJ2-7 TRBV19 CASSMGRERHEQYF TGTGCCAGTAGTATGGGAAGGGAGCGGCACGAGCAGTACTTC
14 - - TRBJ2-5 TRBV5-1 CASSALGSGETQYF TGCGCCAGCAGCGCTTTGGGGAGTGGAGAGACCCAGTACTTC
15 TRBD1 - TRBJ2-7 TRBV28 CASSPGTGGFHEQYF TGTGCCAGCAGTCCGGGGACAGGGGGCTTCCACGAGCAGTACTTC
13 - - TRBJ2-7 TRBV6-2/TRBV6-3 CASSLDRTYEQYF TGTGCCAGCAGCCTAGACAGAACCTACGAGCAGTACTTC
13 - - TRBJ1-2 TRBV24-1 CATSDSRTGGYTF TGTGCCACCAGTGATTCGCGAACGGGTGGCTACACCTTC
13 - once TRBJ2-4 TRBV13 CASSARPKDIQYF TGTGCCAGCAGCGCCCGCCCTAAAGACATTCAGTACTTC
11 - - TRBJ2-3 TRBV10-3 CAISTGDTQYF TGTGCCATCAGCACGGGAGATACGCAGTATTTT
17 TRBD2 - TRBJ2-7 TRBV18 CASSSNTPAGALGEQYF TGTGCCAGCTCATCCAACACCCCAGCGGGAGCTCTGGGCGAGCAGTACTTC
16 TRBD2 - TRBJ2-7 TRBV5-5 CASSLVLAGADYEQYF TGTGCCAGCAGCTTGGTCCTGGCGGGAGCAGACTACGAGCAGTACTTC
17 TRBD1 - TRBJ1-5 TRBV19 CASSMRGQTVSNQPQHF TGTGCCAGTAGTATGCGGGGACAGACCGTAAGCAATCAGCCCCAGCATTTT
15 - few TRBJ2-1 TRBV9 CASSVDFGAGNEQFF TGTGCCAGCAGCGTAGATTTTGGAGCCGGCAATGAGCAGTTCTTC
15 TRBD1 - TRBJ2-1 TRBV18 CASSLRDRPYNEQFF TGTGCCAGCTCACTCCGGGACAGGCCCTACAATGAGCAGTTCTTC
17 - - TRBJ1-1 TRBV3-1/TRBV3-2 CASSQESLALMNTEAFF TGTGCCAGCAGCCAAGAAAGTCTGGCACTAATGAACACTGAAGCTTTCTTT
17 TRBD2 - TRBJ2-7 TRBV27 CASSPTESGGFSYEQYF TGTGCCAGCAGCCCTACCGAGAGCGGGGGCTTCTCCTACGAGCAGTACTTC
12 TRBD1 once TRBJ1-6 TRBV6-6 CASARGPSPLHF TGTGCCAGCGCCAGGGGGCCTTCACCCCTCCACTTT
15 - - TRBJ1-2 TRBV6-2/TRBV6-3 CASSLLGARTGGYTF TGTGCCAGCAGTTTACTGGGGGCTCGTACGGGTGGCTACACCTTC